Listed here are 7 T cell receptor beta chains from one sample, sequenced in a study of blood T cell repertoires in COVID-19. Measured with immunoSEQ multiplex PCR; TCRdb has only the in-frame clones, and not every one. The sample lists approximately 210,000 clones; around 82% were seen once. The sample comprised PBMCs or T cells enriched from blood (not recorded which). These receptor sequences come from a woman in her fifties or sixties with acute COVID-19.

The chain has TRBV4-1 and TRBJ2-1; D is ambiguous. CDR1 and CDR2 from the germline V gene are MGHRA and YSYEKL. There are 13 residues in the CDR3. Trimming removed 1 base at V and 8 bases at J, with 9 bases between. For the CDR3, the DNA is TGCGCCAGCAGCCAAGTAAGCCGAGATGAGCAGTTCTTC. The encoded protein is CASSQVSRDEQFF.

The chain is built from TRBV5-5 and TRBJ2-1; possibly TRBD1 for D (5 bases). The V end lost 4 bases, the J end lost 3 bases, and 17 bases lay between the germline ends. The CDR3 is made up of 16 amino acids. Germline loops: CDR1 SGHKS, CDR2 YYEKEE (reference sequence). CDR3 loop: CASSPYRGELYNEQFF. CDR3 coding DNA: TGTGCCAGCAGCCCCTATAGGGGCGAACTCTACAATGAGCAGTTCTTC.

This clone has more than one count but fewer than ten. The chain is built from TRBV27 and TRBJ1-2, with 10 bases lining up with TRBD1. Germline-derived CDR1 and CDR2 are MNHEY and SMNVEV (reference sequence). The junction had 8 bases not matched to a gene; V was cut back by 5 bases and J by 2 bases. This CDR3 is 16 amino acids long. This CDR3 is CASSPVPGQGNYGYTF. The CDR3, as DNA: TGTGCCAGCAGTCCAGTCCCGGGACAGGGGAACTATGGCTACACCTTC.

V usage is TRBV18 and J usage is TRBJ1-1; a weak D match, TRBD1 (5 bases). The CDR3 loop spans 15 amino acids. Trimming pared 3 bases from V and 1 base from J, leaving 12 bases between. Germline V gene lookup returns CDR1 KGHSH and CDR2 LQKENI. The CDR3: CASSPPGHANTEAFF. The CDR3, as DNA: TGTGCCAGCTCACCCCCCGGACATGCGAACACTGAAGCTTTCTTT.

This chain joins TRBV19 and TRBJ1-1; perhaps TRBD1 as D (5 bases). The length of the CDR3 is 14 residues. Germline loops: CDR1 LNHDA, CDR2 SQIVND (reference sequence). The V gene lost 7 bases and the J gene lost 1 base, with 13 bases spanning the gap. The CDR3 DNA sequence: TGTGCCAGTAATCATCGTCAGGGGAACACTGAAGCTTTCTTT. Its protein product is CASNHRQGNTEAFF.

J is TRBJ2-5 and V is TRBV2; TRBD1 agrees at 12 bases. Trimming cost V 4 bases and J 3 bases; bases outside gene matches: 6. The V gene's germline CDR1 is SNHLY and CDR2 FYNNEI. The CDR3 has 16 amino acids. In DNA, the CDR3 is TGTGCCAGCAGTGGGGGACAGGGGGCCTTAGAAGAGACCCAGTACTTC. It codes for CASSGGQGALEETQYF.

This chain uses TRBV5-4 with TRBJ2-1, with D unclear. Germline lookup yields CDR1 SGHNT and CDR2 YYREEE (reference sequence). The CDR3 consists of 13 residues. The V gene lost 0 bases and the J gene lost 6 bases, with 7 bases spanning the gap. CDR3 DNA sequence: TGTGCCAGCAGCTTGGTTCCAGGCAATGAGCAGTTCTTC. Its protein is CASSLVPGNEQFF.